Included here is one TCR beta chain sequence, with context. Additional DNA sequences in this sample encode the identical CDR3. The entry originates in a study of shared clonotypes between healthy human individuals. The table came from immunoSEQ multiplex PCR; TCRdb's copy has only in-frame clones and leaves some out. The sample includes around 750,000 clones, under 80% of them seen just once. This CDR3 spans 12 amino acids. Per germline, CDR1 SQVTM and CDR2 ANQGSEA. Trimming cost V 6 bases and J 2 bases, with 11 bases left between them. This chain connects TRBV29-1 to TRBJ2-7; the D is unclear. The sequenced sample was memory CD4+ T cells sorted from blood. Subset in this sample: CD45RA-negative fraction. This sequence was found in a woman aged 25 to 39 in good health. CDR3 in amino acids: CSVEFPTYEQYF. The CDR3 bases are TGCAGCGTCGAGTTCCCAACCTACGAGCAGTACTTC.